This T cell receptor beta chain comes out of a study of blood T cell repertoires in COVID-19. Study information: There were acute and convalescent COVID-19 samples, and they came from the United States, Italy and Spain. PBMCs, B-cell-depleted T cells, or T cells provided the cDNA or gDNA that made up the material.

The germline gives CDR1 MGHRA, CDR2 YSYEKL. The germline V and J ends were trimmed by 1 base and 3 bases, with 10 bases remaining between them. The CDR3 runs 14 residues. Per the original methods: Estimation of nucleated cell counts relied on the amplification of reference gene primers. Sequenced by immunoSEQ multiplex PCR; TCRdb stores in-frame clones only, minus some. V, J and clone size derive from that table, while D and trimming were established from the DNA sequence. The sample holds tens of thousands of clones, 86% seen once. The specimen was peripheral blood. V is TRBV4-1 and J is TRBJ2-7; D uncertain. This receptor was obtained from a human donor in a cohort sampled during active COVID-19. CDR3 amino acids: CASSQGGANYEQYF. The CDR3 DNA sequence: TGCGCCAGCAGCCAAGGTGGAGCTAACTACGAGCAGTACTTC.